These 18 T cell receptor beta chains came from one sample sequenced in a study of long-term antiretroviral therapy in people with HIV. This was the immunoSEQ v3.0 assay at survey level. Sequencing used immunoSEQ multiplex PCR; TCRdb keeps in-frame clones, though not all of them. Among 27,000 or so clones, about 82% were seen once, and the ten largest hold approximately 11%. Material: unsorted PBMCs, obtained 0.8 years before starting antiretroviral therapy. The receptor set was obtained from a man younger than 30 with HIV.

This chain links TRBV28 with TRBJ1-1; 8 bases match TRBD1. V lost 4 bases and J lost 2; bases outside the gene matches: 6. Germline assignment: CDR1 MDHEN and CDR2 SYDVKM. The CDR3 runs to 15 residues. CDR3 nucleotides: TGTGCCAGCAGTTCGGGACAGGCGGTTAACACTGAAGCTTTCTTT. Translating gives CASSSGQAVNTEAFF. Variable domain in full (rest from reference TRBV28 and TRBJ1-1): DVKVTQSSRYLVKRTGEKVFLECVQDMDHENMFWYRQDPGLGLRLIYFSYDVKMKEKGDIPEGYSVSREKKERFSLILESASTNQTSMYLCASSSGQAVNTEAFFGQGTRLTVV.

The chain carries TRBV27 and TRBJ2-1; D unclear. The length of the CDR3 is 16 residues. Germline lookup yields CDR1 MNHEY and CDR2 SMNVEV (reference sequence). Trimming removed 5 bases from V and 6 bases from J, with 20 bases in between. The CDR3 region has the DNA TGTGCCAGCAGTCCAAACCCGGGCCTATACTCCAATGAGCAGTTCTTC. Translation gives CASSPNPGLYSNEQFF.

CDR3 in DNA: TGTGCCAGCAGTGCGGACAGGGGGGAGGAGACCCAGTACTTC. It specifies CASSADRGEETQYF. The chain is built from TRBV2 and TRBJ2-5, with TRBD1 identical over 10 bases. V lost 4 bases, J lost 5 bases, and 4 bases stayed unmatched. The CDR3 has 14 amino acids. Germline values: CDR1 SNHLY, CDR2 FYNNEI.

The chain employs TRBV11-3 and TRBJ2-1; possible D gene TRBD1, 5 bases. The CDR3 has 17 amino acids. The V gene's germline CDR1 is SGHNT and CDR2 YENEEA. The V gene lost 0 bases and the J gene lost 4 bases, with 16 bases spanning the gap. The CDR3 loop is CASSLDSVTGAYNEQFF. The CDR3 coding sequence is TGTGCCAGCAGCTTAGATTCAGTTACAGGAGCATACAATGAGCAGTTCTTC.

The chain joins TRBV12-5 to TRBJ2-1, with TRBD2 matching over 9 bases. Germline values: CDR1 LGHNT, CDR2 FRNRAP. J gave up 5 bases and V 2 bases, and 4 bases lay outside the gene matches. The CDR3 covers 15 residues. This chain's CDR3 is CASGLFSSGDNEQFF. The CDR3 nucleotides are TGTGCTAGTGGTTTGTTCTCTAGCGGGGACAATGAGCAGTTCTTC.

The chain couples TRBV30 to TRBJ1-1; D may be TRBD1 (5 bases). Germline V gene lookup returns CDR1 GTSNPN and CDR2 SVGIG (reference sequence). Deletions cut 3 bases from V and 10 bases from J, with 18 bases between. CDR3 length equals 13 residues. The CDR3 region has the DNA TGTGCCTGGAGCCCAGGACACCCGTCTAGAGCTTTCTTT. This codes for CAWSPGHPSRAFF.

The rearrangement links TRBV28 to TRBJ2-5, with TRBD1 as a possible D gene (5 bases). V lost 7 bases and J 3 bases, leaving 12 bases between the germline ends. Germline CDR1 and CDR2: MDHEN and SYDVKM. The CDR3 loop spans 13 amino acids. CDR3 sequence reads: CASTQGREETQYF. For the CDR3, the DNA is TGTGCCAGCACCCAGGGTAGGGAAGAGACCCAGTACTTC.

J is TRBJ1-2 and V is TRBV19, with D possibly matching TRBD1 (5 bases). V shed 3 bases and J shed 8 bases, with 16 bases lying between them. This CDR3 comprises 14 residues. The V gene's germline CDR1 is LNHDA and CDR2 SQIVND (reference sequence). CDR3 sequence: CASSIGGRGSGYTF. CDR3 nucleotides: TGTGCCAGTAGTATCGGGGGACGCGGTTCGGGCTACACCTTC.

The J gene is TRBJ1-5, the V gene TRBV19, with D possibly matching TRBD1 (5 bases). Germline V gene data show CDR1 as LNHDA and CDR2 as SQIVND (reference sequence). V was clipped by 7 bases and J by 0 bases, with 19 bases between them. The CDR3 totals 17 residues. CDR3 nucleotides: TGTGCCAGTACCCACTTTCGTTGGGGCCTTAGCAATCAGCCCCAGCATTTT. This encodes CASTHFRWGLSNQPQHF.

This clone was detected only a few times. The rearrangement uses TRBV6-5 and TRBJ1-2; D is possibly TRBD1 (5 bases). V lost 6 bases to trimming and J lost 7 bases, with 9 bases between them. Germline lookup yields CDR1 MNHEY and CDR2 SVGAGI. CDR3 length equals 11 residues. The CDR3 DNA reads TGTGCCAGCAGCCAGGGTTCTGGCTACACCTTC. Its protein product is CASSQGSGYTF.

This clone appeared a few times. In DNA form, the CDR3 reads TGTGCCAGCAGCTTGTATGGGGGGATCATGAACACTGAAGCTTTCTTT. Translating gives CASSLYGGIMNTEAFF. The chain employs TRBV5-5 and TRBJ1-1, with D maybe TRBD1 (5 bases). The CDR3 totals 16 residues. Germline-derived CDR1 and CDR2 are SGHKS and YYEKEE (reference sequence). With 1 base removed from V and 0 bases from J, the gap between germline ends came to 13 bases.

The V and J genes are TRBV6-5 and TRBJ1-2; D is uncertain. Germline V lookup: CDR1 MNHEY, CDR2 SVGAGI. V dropped 2 bases and J dropped 6 bases, with 13 bases sitting between them. The CDR3 consists of 14 residues. The CDR3 loop reads CASSYLLYGDGYTF. The DNA for the CDR3 is TGTGCCAGCAGTTACCTCCTCTATGGGGATGGCTACACCTTC.

The chain recombines TRBV30 with TRBJ1-2; D may be TRBD1 (5 bases). Per germline, CDR1 GTSNPN and CDR2 SVGIG (reference sequence). The CDR3 is made up of 14 amino acids. V was clipped by 0 bases and J by 4 bases, with 12 bases between them. The CDR3 DNA reads TGTGCCTGGAGTGTAAGAGGGGCTAGCTATGGCTACACCTTC. Protein sequence: CAWSVRGASYGYTF.

This clone was detected a few times. This chain connects TRBV7-9 to TRBJ2-7; a weak D match, TRBD2 (6 bases). The CDR3 sequence is 17 residues long. Trimming took off 5 bases at V and 4 bases at J, with 24 bases between the two ends. Germline V gene data show CDR1 as SEHNR and CDR2 as FQNEAQ (reference sequence). The CDR3 DNA reads as TGTGCCAGCAGCCCAGCGGGCTGGGCCACAAGACCTTACGAGCAGTACTTC. It yields the protein CASSPAGWATRPYEQYF. The full variable domain, completed using reference TRBV7-9 and TRBJ2-7, is DTGVSQNPRHKITKRGQNVTFRCDPISEHNRLYWYRQTLGQGPEFLTYFQNEAQLEKSRLLSDRFSAERPKGSFSTLEIQRTEQGDSAMYLCASSPAGWATRPYEQYFGPGTRLTVT.

V gene TRBV5-4 combines with J gene TRBJ2-1, with D unclear. CDR3 length: 12 residues. CDR1 SGHNT and CDR2 YYREEE come from the germline V gene (reference sequence). V lost 4 bases, J lost 4 bases, and 6 bases lay in between. The CDR3 region has the DNA TGTGCCAGCAGCATTTCTTACAATGAGCAGTTCTTC. It yields the protein CASSISYNEQFF.

This clone was observed once. The chain links TRBV5-1 to TRBJ1-2, with D unresolved. V lost 4 bases and J 4 bases, leaving 11 bases between the germline ends. The CDR3 sequence is 13 residues long. Germline V gene sequence: CDR1 SGHRS, CDR2 YFSETQ. The CDR3, as DNA: TGCGCCAGCAGCCGTGGGATTTCCTATGGCTACACCTTC. It codes for CASSRGISYGYTF. Full variable domain (missing parts from reference TRBV5-1 and TRBJ1-2): KAGVTQTPRYLIKTRGQQVTLSCSPISGHRSVSWYQQTPGQGLQFLFEYFSETQRNKGNFPGRFSGRQFSNSRSEMNVSTLELGDSALYLCASSRGISYGYTFGSGTRLTVV.

The gene calls are TRBV4-1 and TRBJ2-1; 15 bases fit TRBD2. This CDR3 has 22 amino acids. V gave up 4 bases and J gave up 0 bases; unmatched junction bases: 16. CDR1 is MGHRA, CDR2 YSYEKL, per germline. The CDR3 DNA is TGCGCCAGCAGCCCGTCCGTAGGAGGACTAGCGGGAGGGCCCGGCTCCTACAATGAGCAGTTCTTC. Translating gives CASSPSVGGLAGGPGSYNEQFF.

J is TRBJ2-2 and V is TRBV27; D possibly uses TRBD1 or TRBD2 (5 bases each). The germline V gene has CDR1 MNHEY and CDR2 SMNVEV (reference sequence). V was cut by 2 bases and J by 1 base, with 11 bases left in between. The CDR3 length is 16 residues. The DNA for the CDR3 is TGTGCCAGCAGTTTACTCGGGGCAAGGAACACCGGGGAGCTGTTTTTT. Translated: CASSLLGARNTGELFF.